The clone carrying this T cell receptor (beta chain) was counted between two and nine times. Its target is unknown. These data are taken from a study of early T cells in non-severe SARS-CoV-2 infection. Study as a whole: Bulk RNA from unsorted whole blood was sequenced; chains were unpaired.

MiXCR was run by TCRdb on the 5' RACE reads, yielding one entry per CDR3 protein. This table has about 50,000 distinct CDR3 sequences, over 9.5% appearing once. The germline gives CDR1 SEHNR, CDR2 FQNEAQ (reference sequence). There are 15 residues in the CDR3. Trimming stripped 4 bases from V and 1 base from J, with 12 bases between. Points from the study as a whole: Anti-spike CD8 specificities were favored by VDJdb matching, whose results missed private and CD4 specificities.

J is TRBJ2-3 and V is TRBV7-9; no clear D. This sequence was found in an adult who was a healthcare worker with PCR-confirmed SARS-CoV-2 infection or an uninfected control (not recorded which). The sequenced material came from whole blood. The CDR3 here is CASSSSATRTDTQYF. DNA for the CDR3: TGTGCCAGCAGCTCCTCGGCCACTCGCACAGATACGCAGTATTTT.